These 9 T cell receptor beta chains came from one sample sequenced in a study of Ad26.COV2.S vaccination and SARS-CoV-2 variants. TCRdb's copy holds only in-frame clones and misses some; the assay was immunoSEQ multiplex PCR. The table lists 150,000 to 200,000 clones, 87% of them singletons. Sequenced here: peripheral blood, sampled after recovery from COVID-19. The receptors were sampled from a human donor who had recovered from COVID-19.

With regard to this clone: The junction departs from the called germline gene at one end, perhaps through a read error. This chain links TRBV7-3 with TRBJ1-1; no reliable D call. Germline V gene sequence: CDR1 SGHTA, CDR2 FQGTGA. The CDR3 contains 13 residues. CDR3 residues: CASSLTQSTEAFF. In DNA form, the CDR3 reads TGTGCCAGCAGTTTAACCCAGAGCACTGAAGCTTTCTTT.

CDR3 sequence (DNA): TGCGCCAGCACCAGGGGCCCGGGAGGATCCTACGAGCAGTACTTC. It is translated as CASTRGPGGSYEQYF. The chain links TRBV4-1 to TRBJ2-7, with a possible D match to TRBD2 (7 bases). Germline CDR1 MGHRA, CDR2 YSYEKL. V was pared by 7 bases and J by 1 base, with 17 bases between. This CDR3 comprises 15 residues.

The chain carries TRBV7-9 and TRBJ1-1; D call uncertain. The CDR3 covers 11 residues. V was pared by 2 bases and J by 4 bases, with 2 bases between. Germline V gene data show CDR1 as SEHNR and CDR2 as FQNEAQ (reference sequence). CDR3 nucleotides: TGTGCCAGCAGCTTACTCACTGAAGCTTTCTTT. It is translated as CASSLLTEAFF.

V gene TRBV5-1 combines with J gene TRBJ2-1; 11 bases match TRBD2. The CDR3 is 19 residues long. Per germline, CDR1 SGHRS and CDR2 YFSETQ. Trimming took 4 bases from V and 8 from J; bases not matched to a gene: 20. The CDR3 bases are TGCGCCAGCAGCCTGGGCCCTAGCGGGGGGACCAGATTCCATGATGAGCAGTTCTTC. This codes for CASSLGPSGGTRFHDEQFF.

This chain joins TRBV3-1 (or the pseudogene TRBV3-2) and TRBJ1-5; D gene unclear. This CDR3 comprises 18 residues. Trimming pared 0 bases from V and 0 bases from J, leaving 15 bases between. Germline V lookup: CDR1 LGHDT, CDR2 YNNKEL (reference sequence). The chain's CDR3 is CASSQDSRAGYSNQPQHF. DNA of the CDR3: TGTGCCAGCAGCCAAGATTCACGGGCCGGATATAGCAATCAGCCCCAGCATTTT.

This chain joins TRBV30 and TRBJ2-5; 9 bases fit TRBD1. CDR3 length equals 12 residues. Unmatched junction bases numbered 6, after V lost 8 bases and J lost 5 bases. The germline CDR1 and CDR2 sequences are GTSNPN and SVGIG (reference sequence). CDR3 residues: CAATGGWETQYF. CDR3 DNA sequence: TGTGCCGCCACAGGGGGCTGGGAGACCCAGTACTTC.

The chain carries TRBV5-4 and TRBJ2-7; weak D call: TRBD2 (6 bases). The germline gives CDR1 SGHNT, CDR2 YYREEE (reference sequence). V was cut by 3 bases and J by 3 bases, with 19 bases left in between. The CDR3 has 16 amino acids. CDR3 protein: CASSSEVGLEGYEQYF. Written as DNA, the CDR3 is TGTGCCAGCAGCTCTGAGGTGGGACTTGAAGGCTACGAGCAGTACTTC. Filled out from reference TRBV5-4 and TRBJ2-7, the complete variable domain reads ETGVTQSPTHLIKTRGQQVTLRCSSQSGHNTVSWYQQALGQGPQFIFQYYREEENGRGNFPPRFSGLQFPNYSSELNVNALELDDSALYLCASSSEVGLEGYEQYFGPGTRLTVT.

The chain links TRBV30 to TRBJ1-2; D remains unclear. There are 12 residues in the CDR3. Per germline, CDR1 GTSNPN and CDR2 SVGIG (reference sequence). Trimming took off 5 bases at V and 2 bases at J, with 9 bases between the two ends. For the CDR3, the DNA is TGTGCCTGGTCTAATAAGAACTATGGCTACACCTTC. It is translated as CAWSNKNYGYTF. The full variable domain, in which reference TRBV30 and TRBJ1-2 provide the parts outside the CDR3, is SQTIHQWPATLVQPVGSPLSLECTVEGTSNPNLYWYRQAAGRGLQLLFYSVGIGQISSEVPQNLSASRPQDRQFILSSKKLLLSDSGFYLCAWSNKNYGYTFGSGTRLTVV.

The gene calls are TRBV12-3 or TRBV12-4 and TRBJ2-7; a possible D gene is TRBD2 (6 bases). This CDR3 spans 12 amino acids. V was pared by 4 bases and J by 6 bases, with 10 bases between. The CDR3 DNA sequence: TGTGCCAGCAGTTCCCCCGGGAGCGAGCAGTACTTC. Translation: CASSSPGSEQYF.